This TCR beta chain emerged from a study of blood T cells in healthy people across ages. Trimming took off 6 bases at V and 2 bases at J, with 15 bases between the two ends. The V gene's germline CDR1 is SGHTA and CDR2 FQGNSA. The CDR3 consists of 15 residues. A second roughly 6 to 11 cycle PCR used barcoded and J-beta primers. MiXCR, applied by TCRdb to the 5' RACE reads, yields one record per CDR3 protein. This table has roughly 2 million distinct CDR3 sequences, 49% appearing once. The TCR was taken from a woman aged 40 to 50 in good health. The chain uses TRBV7-2 and TRBJ2-3, with a tentative D call TRBD1 (5 bases). Input material: blood. The CDR3 loop reads CASRWGPTHTDTQYF. CDR3 DNA sequence: TGTGCCAGCAGATGGGGCCCCACACACACAGATACGCAGTATTTT.